A selection of T cell receptor beta chains follows, all from one sample in a study of blood T cells in healthy people across ages. One entry per CDR3 protein, called by TCRdb with MiXCR from the 5' RACE reads. The data hold fewer than 2,000,000 distinct CDR3 sequences, with 34% observed a single time. The sample taken for sequencing was blood. The receptors shown here come from a woman aged 25 to 39 in good health. The CDR3 runs from the conserved cysteine through the conserved F or W. The D gene is left open where the match is weak. Size tells how often a clone was seen (once, few, many) or the class of an expanded clone, and some rows leave it out.

D,J,V,length,size,CDR3,DNA
-,TRBJ2-5,TRBV3-1,15,few,CASSPRGTSKGEQYF,TGTGCCAGCAGCCCCCGGGGAACATCCAAGGGGGAGCAGTACTTC
-,TRBJ2-1,TRBV7-2,12,few,CASSLVWREQFF,TGTGCCAGCAGCTTAGTTTGGCGGGAGCAGTTCTTC
-,TRBJ2-5,TRBV28,14,-,CASSFVGSQETQYF,TGTGCCAGCAGTTTCGTCGGGAGCCAAGAGACCCAGTACTTC
-,TRBJ1-2,TRBV3-1,12,-,CASSYSTGRYTF,TGTGCCAGCAGCTACTCTACAGGGCGTTACACCTTC
TRBD1,TRBJ2-3,TRBV4-1,15,-,CASSQRTGGRDTQYF,TGCGCCAGCAGCCAAAGGACAGGGGGCCGAGATACGCAGTATTTT
TRBD1,TRBJ2-5,TRBV9,16,few,CASSAISGTVGETQYF,TGTGCCAGCAGCGCCATCTCTGGGACAGTGGGGGAGACCCAGTACTTC
-,TRBJ2-3,TRBV21-1,10,-,CASSKGSQYF,TGTGCCAGCAGCAAAGGTTCGCAGTATTTT
TRBD1,TRBJ1-5,TRBV20-1,13,-,CSAPQGGDQPQHF,TGCAGTGCGCCCCAGGGGGGCGATCAGCCCCAGCATTTT
-,TRBJ1-6,TRBV11-1,14,few,CASSLARGKSPLHF,TGTGCCAGCAGCTTAGCGCGCGGGAAGTCACCCCTCCACTTT
-,TRBJ2-3,TRBV13,15,few,CASSRRMGSTDTQYF,TGTGCCAGCAGCCGCCGAATGGGTAGCACAGATACGCAGTATTTT
-,TRBJ1-2,TRBV18,14,-,CASSPVSMPYGYTF,TGTGCCAGCTCACCCGTCTCGATGCCCTATGGCTACACCTTC
-,TRBJ2-2,TRBV11-3,14,-,CASSLEGDSGELFF,TGTGCCAGCAGCTTAGAAGGGGATTCCGGGGAGCTGTTTTTT
-,TRBJ2-4,TRBV28,15,-,CASSLGGLSKNIQYF,TGTGCCAGCAGTTTGGGGGGATTGTCCAAAAACATTCAGTACTTC
TRBD1,TRBJ2-7,TRBV20-1,14,few,CSAEADRGPPQQYF,TGCAGTGCTGAAGCGGACAGGGGCCCCCCTCAGCAGTACTTC
-,TRBJ2-2,TRBV9,15,few,CASSARSFNTGELFF,TGTGCCAGCAGCGCGAGATCATTTAACACCGGGGAGCTGTTTTTT
-,TRBJ2-7,TRBV7-9,13,-,CASTSWDNLEQYF,TGTGCCAGCACCTCCTGGGACAATTTGGAGCAGTACTTC
TRBD2,TRBJ2-7,TRBV20-1,15,few,CSARARGLAGDEQYF,TGCAGTGCTAGAGCGAGAGGACTAGCGGGGGACGAGCAGTACTTC
-,TRBJ2-5,TRBV7-2,13,many,CASNPRNQETQYF,TGTGCCAGCAACCCCAGGAACCAAGAGACCCAGTACTTC
TRBD1,TRBJ1-2,TRBV20-1,14,few,CSARDPQGARGYTF,TGCAGTGCTAGAGATCCACAGGGGGCGCGCGGCTACACCTTC
TRBD2,TRBJ2-7,TRBV11-2,15,few,CASSRDYPPYDEQYF,TGTGCCAGCAGCCGGGACTACCCTCCATACGACGAGCAGTACTTC
TRBD1,TRBJ2-3,TRBV4-1,16,few,CASSQDMDRSTDTQYF,TGCGCCAGCAGCCAAGATATGGACAGGAGCACAGATACGCAGTATTTT
TRBD2,TRBJ2-2,TRBV5-1,17,few,CASSLGPQGGDTGELFF,TGCGCCAGCAGCTTGGGCCCCCAGGGAGGGGACACCGGGGAGCTGTTTTTT
TRBD2,TRBJ2-1,TRBV19,15,few,CASSSREGGRNEQFF,TGTGCCAGTAGTTCCCGGGAGGGGGGTAGGAATGAGCAGTTCTTC
-,TRBJ2-7,TRBV5-8,14,-,CASSTEVQSYEQYF,TGTGCCAGCAGCACGGAGGTTCAGTCCTACGAGCAGTACTTC
-,TRBJ2-1,TRBV6-2/TRBV6-3,14,-,CASYSRGANNEQFF,TGTGCCAGCTACTCTAGGGGAGCTAACAATGAGCAGTTCTTC
TRBD2,TRBJ2-7,TRBV4-1,16,few,CASSQDPASGYYEQYF,TGCGCCAGCAGCCAAGATCCGGCTAGCGGTTACTACGAGCAGTACTTC
-,TRBJ1-1,TRBV27,15,few,CASSLYLGRHTEAFF,TGTGCCAGCAGTTTATATCTCGGGCGTCACACTGAAGCTTTCTTT
-,TRBJ1-5,TRBV9,15,-,CASSVTGHSNQPLHF,TGTGCCAGCAGCGTTACAGGGCATAGCAATCAGCCCCTGCATTTT
-,TRBJ2-3,TRBV7-9,16,few,CASSSPRGTGTDTQYF,TGTGCCAGCAGCTCCCCCCGGGGGACAGGCACAGATACGCAGTATTTT
-,TRBJ2-1,TRBV6-1,15,few,CASSLEVAANNEQFF,TGTGCCAGCAGTCTGGAGGTAGCGGCCAACAATGAGCAGTTCTTC
-,TRBJ2-7,TRBV20-1,15,few,CSARTPQRNSYEQYF,TGCAGTGCTAGGACCCCTCAGCGGAACTCCTACGAGCAGTACTTC
TRBD2,TRBJ2-7,TRBV15,15,few,CATSREGARTYEQYF,TGTGCCACCAGCCGGGAGGGAGCTAGAACCTACGAGCAGTACTTC
-,TRBJ1-2,TRBV30,13,-,CAWSHTANYGYTF,TGTGCCTGGAGCCACACAGCTAACTATGGCTACACCTTC
-,TRBJ2-7,TRBV6-6,16,few,CASSSFNRVYSYEQYF,TGTGCCAGCAGTTCCTTCAACAGGGTTTACTCCTACGAGCAGTACTTC
-,TRBJ1-1,TRBV4-1,18,-,CASSHGLGEGGRNTEAFF,TGCGCCAGCAGCCACGGCCTAGGGGAAGGGGGGCGGAACACTGAAGCTTTCTTT
-,TRBJ1-1,TRBV6-2/TRBV6-3,14,-,CASIPIGPDTEAFF,TGTGCCAGCATTCCAATCGGGCCCGACACTGAAGCTTTCTTT
TRBD2,TRBJ2-7,TRBV28,16,-,CASSLIGRASVNEQYF,TGTGCCAGCAGTCTGATCGGGAGGGCGTCGGTAAACGAGCAGTACTTC
-,TRBJ1-2,TRBV7-9,15,many,CASSGLRDADYGYTF,TGTGCCAGCAGCGGCCTCAGAGACGCCGACTATGGCTACACCTTC
-,TRBJ2-2,TRBV6-6,11,few,CASSYAGELFF,TGTGCCAGCAGTTACGCCGGGGAGCTGTTTTTT
TRBD1,TRBJ2-3,TRBV2,14,-,CATGKDRGTDTQYF,TGTGCCACCGGGAAGGACAGGGGAACAGATACGCAGTATTTT
-,TRBJ2-7,TRBV6-5,13,few,CASSYAAGQEQYF,TGTGCCAGCAGTTACGCGGCAGGGCAGGAGCAGTACTTC
TRBD2,TRBJ2-1,TRBV5-1,15,-,CASSIASGDYNEQFF,TGCGCCAGCAGCATCGCTAGCGGGGACTACAATGAGCAGTTCTTC
TRBD1,TRBJ2-5,TRBV9,15,few,CASSVTGTRGETQYF,TGTGCCAGCAGCGTGACCGGGACCAGGGGGGAGACCCAGTACTTC
-,TRBJ2-5,TRBV5-1,17,-,CASSLSGRSKGQETQYF,TGCGCCAGCAGCTTGAGCGGGCGTAGTAAGGGCCAAGAGACCCAGTACTTC
-,TRBJ1-1,TRBV19,15,-,CASSIVLASNTEAFF,TGTGCCAGTAGTATTGTTCTGGCTTCGAACACTGAAGCTTTCTTT